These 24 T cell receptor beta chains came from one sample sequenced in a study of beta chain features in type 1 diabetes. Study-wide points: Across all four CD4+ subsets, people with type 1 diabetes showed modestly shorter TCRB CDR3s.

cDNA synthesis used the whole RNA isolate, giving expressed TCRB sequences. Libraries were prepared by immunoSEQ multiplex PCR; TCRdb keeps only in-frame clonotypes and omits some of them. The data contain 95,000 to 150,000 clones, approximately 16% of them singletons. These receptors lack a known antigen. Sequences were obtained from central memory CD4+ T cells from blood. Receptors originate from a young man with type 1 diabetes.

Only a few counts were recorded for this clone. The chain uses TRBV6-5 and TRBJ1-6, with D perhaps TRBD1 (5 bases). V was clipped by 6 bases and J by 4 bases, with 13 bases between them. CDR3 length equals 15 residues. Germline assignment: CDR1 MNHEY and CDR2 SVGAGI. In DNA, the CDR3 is TGTGCCAGCAGCCGCCAGACAGATTATAATTCACCCCTCCACTTT. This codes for CASSRQTDYNSPLHF.

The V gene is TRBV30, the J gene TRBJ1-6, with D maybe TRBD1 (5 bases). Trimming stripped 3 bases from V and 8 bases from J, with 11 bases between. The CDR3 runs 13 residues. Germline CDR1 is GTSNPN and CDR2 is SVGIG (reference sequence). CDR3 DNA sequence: TGTGCCTGGAGGGGGCAGGAATATTCACCCCTCCACTTT. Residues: CAWRGQEYSPLHF.

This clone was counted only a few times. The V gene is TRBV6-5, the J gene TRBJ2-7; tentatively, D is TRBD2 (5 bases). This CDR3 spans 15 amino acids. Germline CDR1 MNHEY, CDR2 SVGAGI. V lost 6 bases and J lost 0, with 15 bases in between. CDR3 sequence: CASSPMTTSSYEQYF. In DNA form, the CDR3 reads TGTGCCAGCAGCCCTATGACCACTAGCTCCTACGAGCAGTACTTC.

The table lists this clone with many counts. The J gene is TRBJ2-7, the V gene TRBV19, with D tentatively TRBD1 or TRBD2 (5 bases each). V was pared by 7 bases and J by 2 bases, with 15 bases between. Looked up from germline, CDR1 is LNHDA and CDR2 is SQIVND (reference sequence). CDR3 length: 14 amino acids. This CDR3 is CASKLGPTTYEQYF. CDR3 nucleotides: TGTGCCAGTAAATTGGGACCGACGACCTACGAGCAGTACTTC. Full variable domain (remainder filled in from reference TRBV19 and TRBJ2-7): DGGITQSPKYLFRKEGQNVTLSCEQNLNHDAMYWYRQDPGQGLRLIYYSQIVNDFQKGDIAEGYSVSREKKESFPLTVTSAQKNPTAFYLCASKLGPTTYEQYFGPGTRLTVT.

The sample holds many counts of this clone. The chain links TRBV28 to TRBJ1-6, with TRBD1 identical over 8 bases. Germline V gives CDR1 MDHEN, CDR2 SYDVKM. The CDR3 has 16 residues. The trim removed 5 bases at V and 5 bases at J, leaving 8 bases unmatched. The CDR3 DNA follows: TGTGCCAGCAGTACACCCGGACAGGGCGATAATTCACCCCTCCACTTT. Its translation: CASSTPGQGDNSPLHF.

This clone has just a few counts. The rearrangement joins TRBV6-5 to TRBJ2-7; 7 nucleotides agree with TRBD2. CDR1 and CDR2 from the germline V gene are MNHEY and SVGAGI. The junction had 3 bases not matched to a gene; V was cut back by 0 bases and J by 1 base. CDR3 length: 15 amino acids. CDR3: CASSYSRLASYEQYF. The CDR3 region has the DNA TGTGCCAGCAGTTACTCGAGACTAGCATCCTACGAGCAGTACTTC.

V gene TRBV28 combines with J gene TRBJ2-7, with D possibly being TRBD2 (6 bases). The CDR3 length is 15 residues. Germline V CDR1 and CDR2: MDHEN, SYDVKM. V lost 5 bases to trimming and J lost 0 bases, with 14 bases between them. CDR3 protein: CASSTTGGSSYEQYF. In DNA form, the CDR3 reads TGTGCCAGCAGTACAACTGGGGGGAGCTCCTACGAGCAGTACTTC.

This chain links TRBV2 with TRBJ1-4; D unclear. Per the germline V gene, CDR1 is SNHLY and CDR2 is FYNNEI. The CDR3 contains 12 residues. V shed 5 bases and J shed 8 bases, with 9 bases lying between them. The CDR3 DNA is TGTGCCAGCAGTTCCTCCGGGGAAAAACTGTTTTTT. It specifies CASSSSGEKLFF.

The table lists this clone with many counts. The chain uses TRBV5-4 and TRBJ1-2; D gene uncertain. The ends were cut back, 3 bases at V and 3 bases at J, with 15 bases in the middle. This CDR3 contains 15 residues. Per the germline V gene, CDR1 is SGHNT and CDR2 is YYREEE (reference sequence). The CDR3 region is CASSSASTVHYGYTF. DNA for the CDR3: TGTGCCAGCAGCTCTGCCTCGACGGTTCACTATGGCTACACCTTC.

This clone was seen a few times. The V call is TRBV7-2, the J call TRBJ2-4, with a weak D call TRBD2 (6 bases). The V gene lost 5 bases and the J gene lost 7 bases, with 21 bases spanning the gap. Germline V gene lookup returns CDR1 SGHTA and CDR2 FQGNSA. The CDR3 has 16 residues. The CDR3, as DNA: TGTGCCAGCAGCCCCGTGGAGGGGCAGGGAAGCAACATTCAGTACTTC. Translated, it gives CASSPVEGQGSNIQYF. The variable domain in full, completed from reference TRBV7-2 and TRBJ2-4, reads GAGVSQSPSNKVTEKGKDVELRCDPISGHTALYWYRQSLGQGLEFLIYFQGNSAPDKSGLPSDRFSAERTGGSVSTLTIQRTQQEDSAVYLCASSPVEGQGSNIQYFGAGTRLSVL.

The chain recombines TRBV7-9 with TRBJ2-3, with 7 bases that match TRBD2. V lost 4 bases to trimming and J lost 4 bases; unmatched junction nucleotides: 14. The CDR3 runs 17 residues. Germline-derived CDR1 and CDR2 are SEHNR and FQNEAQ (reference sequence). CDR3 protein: CASSSNVGLGVADTQYF. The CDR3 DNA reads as TGTGCCAGCAGCTCAAACGTCGGACTAGGAGTGGCAGATACGCAGTATTTT.

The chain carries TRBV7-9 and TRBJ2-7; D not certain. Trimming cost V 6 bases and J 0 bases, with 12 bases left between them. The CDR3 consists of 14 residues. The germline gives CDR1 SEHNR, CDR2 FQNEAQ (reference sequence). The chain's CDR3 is CASSFDMSSYEQYF. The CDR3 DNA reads TGTGCCAGCAGTTTTGACATGAGCTCCTACGAGCAGTACTTC.

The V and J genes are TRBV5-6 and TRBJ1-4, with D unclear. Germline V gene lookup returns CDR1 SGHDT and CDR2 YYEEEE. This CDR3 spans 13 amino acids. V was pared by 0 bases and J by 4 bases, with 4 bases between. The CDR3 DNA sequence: TGTGCCAGCAGCTTGGGGATTAATGAAAAACTGTTTTTT. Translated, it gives CASSLGINEKLFF.

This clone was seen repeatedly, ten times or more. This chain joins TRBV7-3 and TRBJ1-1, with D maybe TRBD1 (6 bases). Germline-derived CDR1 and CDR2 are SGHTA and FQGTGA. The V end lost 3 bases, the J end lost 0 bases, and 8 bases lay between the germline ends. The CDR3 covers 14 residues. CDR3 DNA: TGTGCCAGCAGCTTGGGACATATGAACACTGAAGCTTTCTTT. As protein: CASSLGHMNTEAFF.

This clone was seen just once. For the CDR3, the DNA is TGTGCCAGCAGTTTCCTAGGACAGGGTGGAAACATTCAGTACTTC. This sequence encodes CASSFLGQGGNIQYF. The chain has TRBV5-4 and TRBJ2-4; 8 bases match TRBD1. CDR1 is SGHNT, CDR2 YYREEE, per germline (reference sequence). The J segment lost 6 bases and the V segment lost 5 bases, leaving 10 bases of the junction unmatched. The length of the CDR3 is 15 residues.

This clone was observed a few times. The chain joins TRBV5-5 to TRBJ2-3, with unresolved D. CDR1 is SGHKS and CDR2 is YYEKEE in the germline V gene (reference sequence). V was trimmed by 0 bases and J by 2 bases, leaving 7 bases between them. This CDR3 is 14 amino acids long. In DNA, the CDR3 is TGTGCCAGCAGCTTGGACGGAAACACAGATACGCAGTATTTT. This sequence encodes CASSLDGNTDTQYF.

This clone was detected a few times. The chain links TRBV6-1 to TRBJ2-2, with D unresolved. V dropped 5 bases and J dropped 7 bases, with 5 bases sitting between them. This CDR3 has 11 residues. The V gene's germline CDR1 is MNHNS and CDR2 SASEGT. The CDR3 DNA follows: TGTGCCAGCAGTTATATCGGGGAGCTGTTTTTT. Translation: CASSYIGELFF.

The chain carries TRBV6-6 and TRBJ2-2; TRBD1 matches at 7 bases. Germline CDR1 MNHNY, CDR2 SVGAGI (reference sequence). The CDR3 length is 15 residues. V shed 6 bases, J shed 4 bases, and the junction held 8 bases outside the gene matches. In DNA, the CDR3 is TGTGCCAGCAGATACCTTACAGGGGCCACCGGGGAGCTGTTTTTT. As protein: CASRYLTGATGELFF.

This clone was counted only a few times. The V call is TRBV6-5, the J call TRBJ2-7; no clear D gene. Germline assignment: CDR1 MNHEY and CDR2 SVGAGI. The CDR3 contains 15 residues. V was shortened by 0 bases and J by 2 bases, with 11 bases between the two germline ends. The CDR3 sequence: CASSYSNASPYEQYF. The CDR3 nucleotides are TGTGCCAGCAGTTACTCGAATGCCAGTCCCTACGAGCAGTACTTC.

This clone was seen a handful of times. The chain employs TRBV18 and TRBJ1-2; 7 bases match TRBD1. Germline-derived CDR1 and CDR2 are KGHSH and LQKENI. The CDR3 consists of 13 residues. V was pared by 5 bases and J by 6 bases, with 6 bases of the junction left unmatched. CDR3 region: CASSTDRVDGYTF. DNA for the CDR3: TGTGCCAGCTCAACCGACAGGGTGGATGGCTACACCTTC.

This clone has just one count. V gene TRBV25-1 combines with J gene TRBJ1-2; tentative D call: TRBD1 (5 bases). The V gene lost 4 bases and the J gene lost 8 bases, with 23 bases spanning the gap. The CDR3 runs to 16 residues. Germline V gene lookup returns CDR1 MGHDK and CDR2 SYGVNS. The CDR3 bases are TGTGCCAGCAGTGTAATCCAGGCCCAGGGTGTAATCGGCTACACCTTC. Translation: CASSVIQAQGVIGYTF.

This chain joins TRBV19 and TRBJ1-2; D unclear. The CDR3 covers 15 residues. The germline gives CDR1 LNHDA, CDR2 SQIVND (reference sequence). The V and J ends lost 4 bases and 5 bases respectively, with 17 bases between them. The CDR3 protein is CASSTTWRGWYGYTF. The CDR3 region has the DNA TGTGCCAGTAGTACCACGTGGAGAGGGTGGTATGGCTACACCTTC.

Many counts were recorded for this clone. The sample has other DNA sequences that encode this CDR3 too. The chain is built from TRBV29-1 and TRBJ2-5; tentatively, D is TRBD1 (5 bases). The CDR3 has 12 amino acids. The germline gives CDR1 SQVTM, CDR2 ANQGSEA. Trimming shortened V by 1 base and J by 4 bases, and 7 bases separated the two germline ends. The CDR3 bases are TGCAGCGTTGAAGGGGGCGGAGAGACCCAGTACTTC. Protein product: CSVEGGGETQYF.

CDR3 DNA: TGCGCCAGCAGCTTGAGGACAGGGGTGAATTCACCCCTCCACTTT. Amino acid sequence: CASSLRTGVNSPLHF. The chain recombines TRBV5-1 with TRBJ1-6; 9 nucleotides line up with TRBD1. The trim removed 1 base at V and 7 bases at J, leaving 3 bases unmatched. Germline CDR1 and CDR2: SGHRS and YFSETQ. The CDR3 sequence is 15 residues long.